Included here is one T cell receptor beta chain sequence, with context. These data belong to a study of blood T cell repertoires in COVID-19. About the research overall: Material from acute and convalescent COVID-19 was sourced from the United States, Italy and Spain. PBMCs, B-cell-depleted T cells, or T cells were the source of the cDNA or gDNA that made up the material.

V lost 7 bases, J lost 6 bases, and 13 bases lay in between. This CDR3 comprises 14 residues. The germline gives CDR1 MNHEY, CDR2 SVGAGI. The authors' processing: The assay estimated nucleated cells by amplifying reference gene primers. Profiled with immunoSEQ multiplex PCR; TCRdb holds only in-frame clones, not every one. V and J calls and clone size are as listed in that table; D and trimming were resolved from the DNA. Counted here are over 110,000 clones, 84% occurring once; the ten biggest clones make up roughly 3.7%. The receptor's source is a man over 45 in a cohort exposed to, infected with or recovered from COVID-19 (not recorded which). Input material: PBMCs or T cells enriched from blood (not recorded which). The chain links TRBV6-5 to TRBJ1-6; D not certain. This CDR3 reads CASNLSGGNSPLHF. CDR3 nucleotides: TGTGCCAGCAACCTGTCGGGAGGTAATTCACCCCTCCACTTT.